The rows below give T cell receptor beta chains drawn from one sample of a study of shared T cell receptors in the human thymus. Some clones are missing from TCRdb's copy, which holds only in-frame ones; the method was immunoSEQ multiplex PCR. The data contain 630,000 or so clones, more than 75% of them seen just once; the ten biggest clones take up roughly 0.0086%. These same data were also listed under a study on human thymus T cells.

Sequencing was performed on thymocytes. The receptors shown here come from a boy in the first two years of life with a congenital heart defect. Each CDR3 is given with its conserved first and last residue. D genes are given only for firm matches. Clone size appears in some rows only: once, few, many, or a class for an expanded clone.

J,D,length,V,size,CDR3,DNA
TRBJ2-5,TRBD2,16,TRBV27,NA,CASSPTPTSGGETQYF,TGTGCCAGCAGTCCGACCCCTACTAGCGGCGGGGAGACCCAGTACTTC
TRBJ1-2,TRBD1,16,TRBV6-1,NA,CASSATPGQSTYGYTF,TGTGCCAGCAGTGCAACACCGGGACAGTCTACCTATGGCTACACCTTC
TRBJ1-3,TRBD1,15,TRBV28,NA,CASSPDRASGNTIYF,TGTGCCAGCAGTCCGGACAGGGCCTCTGGAAACACCATATATTTT
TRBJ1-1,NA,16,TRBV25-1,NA,CASSGYASRENTEAFF,TGTGCCAGCAGTGGATATGCGAGCAGGGAGAACACTGAAGCTTTCTTT
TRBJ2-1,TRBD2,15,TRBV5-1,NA,CASSLAEVSYNEQFF,TGCGCCAGCAGTCTAGCGGAGGTCTCCTACAATGAGCAGTTCTTC
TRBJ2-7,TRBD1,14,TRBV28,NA,CASSSPGQGKEQYF,TGTGCCAGCAGTTCCCCCGGACAGGGCAAAGAGCAGTACTTC
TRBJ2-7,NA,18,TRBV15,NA,CATSRARKLEVRDYEQYF,TGTGCCACCAGCAGAGCTAGAAAACTAGAGGTGAGGGACTACGAGCAGTACTTC
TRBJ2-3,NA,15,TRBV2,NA,CASTRLGVGGDTQYF,TGTGCCAGCACTCGCCTGGGTGTCGGCGGGGATACGCAGTATTTT
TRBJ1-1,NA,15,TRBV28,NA,CASSFTRGQNTEAFF,TGTGCCAGCAGTTTCACGAGGGGACAGAACACTGAAGCTTTCTTT
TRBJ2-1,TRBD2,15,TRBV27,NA,CASSFLGLAHNEQFF,TGTGCCAGCAGTTTCTTGGGACTAGCGCACAATGAGCAGTTCTTC
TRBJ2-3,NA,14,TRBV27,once,CASSFKGGSDTQYF,TGTGCCAGCAGTTTTAAGGGGGGGTCAGATACGCAGTATTTT
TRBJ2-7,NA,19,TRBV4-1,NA,CASSQVETKPPGQGYEQYF,TGCGCCAGCAGCCAAGTTGAAACCAAGCCCCCGGGACAAGGCTACGAGCAGTACTTC
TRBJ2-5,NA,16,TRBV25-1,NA,CASSDNQGSDRETQYF,TGTGCCAGCAGTGATAATCAGGGGAGCGATAGAGAGACCCAGTACTTC
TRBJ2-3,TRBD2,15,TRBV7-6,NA,CASSSRLAYVDTQYF,TGTGCCAGCAGCTCGCGACTAGCCTACGTAGATACGCAGTATTTT
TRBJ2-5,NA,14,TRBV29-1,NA,CSVEDRGSGETQYF,TGCAGCGTTGAAGACAGGGGATCTGGAGAGACCCAGTACTTC
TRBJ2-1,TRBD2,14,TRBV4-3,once,CASSQRLAGVEQFF,TGCGCCAGCAGCCAGAGACTAGCGGGCGTTGAGCAGTTCTTC
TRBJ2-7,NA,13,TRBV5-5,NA,CASSQFRTYEQYF,TGTGCCAGCAGTCAGTTCCGCACCTACGAGCAGTACTTC
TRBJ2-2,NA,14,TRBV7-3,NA,CASSPVTGSGELFF,TGTGCCAGCAGCCCGGTAACAGGATCCGGGGAGCTGTTTTTT
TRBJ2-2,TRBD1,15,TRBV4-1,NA,CASSQGTRGTGELFF,TGCGCCAGCAGCCAAGGGACCAGGGGGACCGGGGAGCTGTTTTTT
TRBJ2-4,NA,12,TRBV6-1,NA,CASSEQIDIQYF,TGTGCCAGCAGTGAACAGATCGACATTCAGTACTTC
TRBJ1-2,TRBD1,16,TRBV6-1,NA,CASSESDRDFDYGYTF,TGTGCCAGCAGTGAATCGGACAGGGACTTTGACTATGGCTACACCTTC
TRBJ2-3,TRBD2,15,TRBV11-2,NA,CASSLAGGPPDTQYF,TGTGCCAGCAGCTTAGCGGGGGGGCCCCCAGATACGCAGTATTTT
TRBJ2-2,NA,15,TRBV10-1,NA,CASSDSQTSGGELFF,TGCGCCAGCAGTGACTCACAAACATCGGGCGGGGAGCTGTTTTTT
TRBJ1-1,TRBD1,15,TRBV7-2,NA,CASSLGTGMNTEAFF,TGTGCCAGCAGCTTAGGGACAGGGATGAACACTGAAGCTTTCTTT
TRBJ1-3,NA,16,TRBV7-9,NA,CASSLAEDRIGNTIYF,TGTGCCAGCAGCTTAGCAGAAGACAGGATTGGAAACACCATATATTTT
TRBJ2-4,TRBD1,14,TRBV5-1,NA,CASSTGGTKNIQYF,TGCGCCAGCAGCACAGGGGGCACCAAAAACATTCAGTACTTC
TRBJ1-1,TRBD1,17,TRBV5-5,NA,CASSLAIPGGVKTEAFF,TGTGCCAGCAGCTTGGCGATTCCAGGGGGCGTGAAAACTGAAGCTTTCTTT
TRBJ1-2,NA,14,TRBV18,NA,CASSPPQPVDGYTF,TGTGCCAGCTCACCACCGCAACCGGTGGATGGCTACACCTTC
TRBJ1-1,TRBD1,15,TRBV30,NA,CAWAPTGTVNTEAFF,TGTGCCTGGGCTCCAACCGGGACAGTGAACACTGAAGCTTTCTTT
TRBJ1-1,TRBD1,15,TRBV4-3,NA,CASSQDNPGTGGAFF,TGCGCCAGCAGCCAAGATAATCCCGGGACAGGGGGGGCTTTCTTT
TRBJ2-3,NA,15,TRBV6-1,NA,CASRLPERSTDTQYF,TGTGCCAGCAGGCTGCCTGAGCGGAGCACAGATACGCAGTATTTT
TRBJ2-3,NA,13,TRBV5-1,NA,CASASRDTDTQYF,TGCGCCAGCGCGAGCCGGGACACAGATACGCAGTATTTT
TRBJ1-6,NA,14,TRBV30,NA,CAWSSGGHNSPLHF,TGTGCCTGGAGCTCCGGGGGGCATAATTCCCCCCTCCACTTT
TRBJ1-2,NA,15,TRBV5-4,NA,CASSFPGQRPHGYTF,TGTGCCAGCAGCTTCCCCGGACAGCGCCCCCATGGCTACACCTTC
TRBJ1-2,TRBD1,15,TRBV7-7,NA,CASSWGPQGAGGYTF,TGTGCTAGCAGCTGGGGCCCACAGGGGGCAGGGGGCTACACCTTC
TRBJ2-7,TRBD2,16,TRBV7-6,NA,CASRATSGRILYEQYF,TGTGCCAGCAGGGCTACTAGCGGGAGAATCCTATACGAGCAGTACTTC
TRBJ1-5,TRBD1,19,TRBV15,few,CATRKTGGFGKWSNQPQHF,TGTGCCACCAGGAAGACAGGGGGCTTCGGTAAGTGGAGCAATCAGCCCCAGCATTTT
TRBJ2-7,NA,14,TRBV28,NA,CASSSPLFFHEQYF,TGTGCCAGCAGTTCCCCCCTTTTCTTCCACGAGCAGTACTTC
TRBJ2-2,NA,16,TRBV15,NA,CATSPWVTGNTGELFF,TGTGCCACCAGCCCCTGGGTAACAGGGAACACCGGGGAGCTGTTTTTT
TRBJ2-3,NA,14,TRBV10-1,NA,CASKCRGSTDTQYF,TGCGCCAGCAAGTGTCGGGGGAGCACAGATACGCAGTATTTT
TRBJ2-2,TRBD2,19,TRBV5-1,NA,CASSLVPKGLAGVLGELFF,TGCGCCAGCAGCTTGGTACCAAAGGGACTAGCGGGAGTCTTAGGGGAGCTGTTTTTT
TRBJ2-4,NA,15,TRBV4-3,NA,CASSQGRGRGYIQYF,TGCGCCAGCAGCCAAGGGAGGGGGCGCGGGTACATTCAGTACTTC
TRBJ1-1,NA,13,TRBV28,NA,CASRLRGRTEAFF,TGTGCCAGCAGGTTAAGGGGAAGAACTGAAGCTTTCTTT
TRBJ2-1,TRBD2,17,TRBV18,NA,CASSPRLAGGPYNEQFF,TGTGCCAGCTCACCACGACTAGCGGGAGGGCCCTACAATGAGCAGTTCTTC
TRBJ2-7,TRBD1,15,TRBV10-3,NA,CAIRGTAISQGEQYF,TGTGCCATCAGGGGGACAGCAATCAGTCAGGGAGAGCAGTACTTC
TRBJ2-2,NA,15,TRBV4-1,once,CASSQVFSVTGELFF,TGCGCCAGCAGCCAAGTTTTTAGCGTCACCGGGGAGCTGTTTTTT
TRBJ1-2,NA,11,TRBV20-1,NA,CSARRNYGYTF,TGCAGTGCTAGACGGAACTATGGCTACACCTTC
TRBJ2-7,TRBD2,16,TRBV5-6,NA,CASSPRTSGSVYEQYF,TGTGCCAGCAGCCCACGGACTAGCGGGAGTGTCTACGAGCAGTACTTC
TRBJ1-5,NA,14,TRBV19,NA,CASSMIRVVQPQHF,TGTGCCAGTAGTATGATCAGGGTTGTTCAGCCCCAGCATTTT
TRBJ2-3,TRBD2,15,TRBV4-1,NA,CASSLTSGVTDTQYF,TGCGCCAGCAGCCTAACTAGCGGGGTCACAGATACGCAGTATTTT
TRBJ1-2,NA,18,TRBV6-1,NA,CASSEAGTPTPPNYGYTF,TGTGCCAGCAGTGAGGCCGGGACTCCAACCCCCCCCAACTATGGCTACACCTTC
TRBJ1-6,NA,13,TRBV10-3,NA,CAMPTGNNSPLHF,TGTGCCATGCCCACGGGAAATAATTCACCCCTCCACTTT
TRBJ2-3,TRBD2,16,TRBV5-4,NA,CASRMGLAGGTDTQYF,TGTGCCAGCAGAATGGGACTAGCGGGAGGAACAGATACGCAGTATTTT
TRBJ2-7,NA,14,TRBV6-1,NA,CASTSGGTPYEQYF,TGTGCCAGCACGTCAGGAGGGACCCCCTACGAGCAGTACTTC